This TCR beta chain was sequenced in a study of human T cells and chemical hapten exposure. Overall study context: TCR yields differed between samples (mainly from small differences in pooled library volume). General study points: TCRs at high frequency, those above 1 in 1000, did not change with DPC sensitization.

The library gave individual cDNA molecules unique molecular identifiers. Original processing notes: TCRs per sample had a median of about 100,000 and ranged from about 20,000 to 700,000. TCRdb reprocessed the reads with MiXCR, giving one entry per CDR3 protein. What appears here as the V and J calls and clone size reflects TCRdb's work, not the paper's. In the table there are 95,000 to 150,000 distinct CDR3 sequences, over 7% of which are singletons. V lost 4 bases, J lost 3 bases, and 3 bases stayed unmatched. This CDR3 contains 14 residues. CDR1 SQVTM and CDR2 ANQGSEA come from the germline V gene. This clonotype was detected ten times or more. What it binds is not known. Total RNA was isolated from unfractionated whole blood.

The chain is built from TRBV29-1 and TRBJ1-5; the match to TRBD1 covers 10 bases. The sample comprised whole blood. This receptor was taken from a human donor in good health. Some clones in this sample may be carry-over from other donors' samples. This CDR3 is CSVVGTGDNQPQHF. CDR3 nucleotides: TGCAGCGTTGTGGGGACAGGGGACAATCAGCCCCAGCATTTT.